Listed below are T cell receptor beta chains from one sample, sequenced in a study of T cell responses to AZD1222 COVID-19 vaccine. Sequencing used immunoSEQ multiplex PCR; TCRdb keeps in-frame clones, though not all of them. The repertoire holds 150,000 or so clones, with 86% as singletons. Sequencing was performed on peripheral blood, taken on day 0 of AZD1222 vaccination. Every receptor here comes from an adult in good health. CDR3s include the opening cysteine and the closing phenylalanine or tryptophan. D genes are given only for firm matches. The listing skips clone size in some rows; elsewhere it reads once, few, many or a size class.

>TRBV29-1|.|.|TRBJ2-4
TGCAGCGTTGACACGGTGGGACGGAAGTACTTC
CSVDTVGRKYF
>TRBV2|.|.|TRBJ1-1
TGTGCCTCGGGACGCGAGTCTGGGGGGACTGAAGCTTTCTTT
CASGRESGGTEAFF
>TRBV4-1|.|.|TRBJ1-5
TGCGCCAGCAGCCAGACAGCAGGTCAGCCCCAGCATTTT
CASSQTAGQPQHF
>TRBV18|.|.|TRBJ1-4
TGTGCCAGCTCACGGGCTTCAGGGTTAGTCGGTGAAAAACTGTTTTTT
CASSRASGLVGEKLFF
>TRBV9|.|.|TRBJ1-1
TGTGCCAGCAGCGTAGATCCAGTGGGAGGGGCTGGGAACACTGAAGCTTTCTTT
CASSVDPVGGAGNTEAFF
>TRBV4-3|.|.|TRBJ1-3
TGCGCCAGCAGCCAAGGGGGCCAGGGCCGAAACACCATATATTTT
CASSQGGQGRNTIYF
>TRBV27|.|.|TRBJ1-2
TGTGCCAGCAGTAACAAAACTTGGAACTATGGCTACACCTTC
CASSNKTWNYGYTF
>TRBV5-8|.|.|TRBJ1-5
TGTGCCAGCAGCCAGGGACAAACTTATAGCAATCAGCCCCAGCATTTT
CASSQGQTYSNQPQHF
>TRBV19|.|.|TRBJ2-3
TGTGCCAGTAGTATTGCCCCTAGCAGCACAGATACGCAGTATTTT
CASSIAPSSTDTQYF
>TRBV4-2|.|.|TRBJ1-1
TGTGCCAGCAGCCAAGTACCTGGGACTGAAGCTTTCTTT
CASSQVPGTEAFF
>TRBV28|.|.|TRBJ1-1
TGTGCCAGCAGTTTGGGATGGGCGAACACTGAAGCTTTCTTT
CASSLGWANTEAFF
>TRBV3-1/TRBV3-2|.|.|TRBJ1-1
TGTGCCAGCAGCTCCAGGGGCGTCGGGGCTGAAGCTTTCTTT
CASSSRGVGAEAFF
>TRBV4-1|.|.|TRBJ1-4
TGCGCCAGCAGCCAGGACAGCTCTAATGAAAAACTGTTTTTT
CASSQDSSNEKLFF
>TRBV9|.|.|TRBJ2-3
TGTGCCAGCAGCGTAGCCTCCCTGACTATCTCAGATACGCAGTATTTT
CASSVASLTISDTQYF
>TRBV28|once|.|TRBJ1-5
TGTGCCAGCACGCAGGGTGTCCAGCCCCAGCATTTT
CASTQGVQPQHF
>TRBV12-3/TRBV12-4|.|.|TRBJ2-7
TGTGCCAGCAGTTCAACAGCCTACGAGCAGTACTTC
CASSSTAYEQYF
>TRBV25-1|.|TRBD2|TRBJ2-2
TGTGCCAGCAGTGACGGGCGGGGGGGCCGTAGGTTTCCCGGGGAGCTGTTTTTT
CASSDGRGGRRFPGELFF
>TRBV10-1|once|TRBD2|TRBJ2-7
TGCGCCAGCAGCTCGGGACTAGTATCCGAGCAGTACTTC
CASSSGLVSEQYF
>TRBV27|.|TRBD2|TRBJ2-1
TGTGCCAGCACCTCCCTAGCGGGGGCCCACAATGAGCAGTTCTTC
CASTSLAGAHNEQFF
>TRBV12-3/TRBV12-4|.|.|TRBJ1-5
TGTGCCAGCAGGCCCTTACAGGGGCCCCAGCATTTT
CASRPLQGPQHF
>TRBV6-5|once|.|TRBJ1-5
TGTGCCAGCAGTTTGGACGTTACCTCATCCCAGCCCCAGCATTTT
CASSLDVTSSQPQHF
>TRBV7-2|.|.|TRBJ2-3
TGTGCCAGCAGCTTCCCCAGGGGAGTTACAGATACGCAGTATTTT
CASSFPRGVTDTQYF
>TRBV19|.|.|TRBJ2-3
TGTGCCAGTAGCCTGGGGGGGCTGGTAGATACGCAGTATTTT
CASSLGGLVDTQYF
>TRBV5-5|.|.|TRBJ2-7
TGTGCCAGCAGCTTGCTGAGCCTGAGCTCCTACGAGCAGTACTTC
CASSLLSLSSYEQYF
>TRBV18|.|.|TRBJ1-4
TGTGCCAGCTCACTAAACGATCTTGCAACTAATGAAAAACTGTTTTTT
CASSLNDLATNEKLFF
>TRBV25-1|few|.|TRBJ1-6
TGTGCCAGCAGTGAGGTTGGGGGCACGTGGAATTCACCCCTCCACTTT
CASSEVGGTWNSPLHF
>TRBV7-9|.|.|TRBJ2-5
TGTGCCAGCAGCTTAGCCAGGGGTCCATTGGAGACCCAGTACTTC
CASSLARGPLETQYF
>TRBV28|.|.|TRBJ1-4
TGTGCCAGCAGTTCCCCGGGACCTAATGAAAAACTGTTTTTT
CASSSPGPNEKLFF
>TRBV5-1|.|TRBD1|TRBJ1-3
TGCGCCAGCAGCTCCTCCGGGACAGGGTTTTCGGGAAACACCATATATTTT
CASSSSGTGFSGNTIYF
>TRBV7-7|.|.|TRBJ1-2
TGTGCTAGCAGCTTAAGGGACACGTCTAACTATGGCTACACCTTC
CASSLRDTSNYGYTF
>TRBV6-2/TRBV6-3|few|TRBD1|TRBJ1-2
TGTGCCAGCAGTAGCACAGGGGGCGGCTATGGCTACACCTTC
CASSSTGGGYGYTF
>TRBV2|.|.|TRBJ1-2
TGTGCCAGCAGTGACAGGGTTCAGGGCTACACCTTC
CASSDRVQGYTF
>TRBV9|once|.|TRBJ2-5
TGTGCCAGCAGCGTAGTTCCCGAGACCCAGTACTTC
CASSVVPETQYF
>TRBV6-1|.|TRBD1|TRBJ1-4
TGTGCCAGCAGTGAGACGACAGGGGTTAATGAAAAACTGTTTTTT
CASSETTGVNEKLFF
>TRBV7-2|.|.|TRBJ1-4
TGTGCCAGCAGCTTAGAGTTTACGAGGGGCGAAAAACTGTTTTTT
CASSLEFTRGEKLFF
>TRBV5-6|.|.|TRBJ2-7
TGTGCCAGCAGCTTTCGGTATTCCTCCTACGAGCAGTACTTC
CASSFRYSSYEQYF
>TRBV12-1|.|.|TRBJ1-1
TGTGCCAGCAGCTTTTACAGGGGGGAAACTGAAGCTTTCTTT
CASSFYRGETEAFF
>TRBV4-3|.|.|TRBJ1-1
TGCGCCAGCAGCCAAGACAGGGGCTTAGGCACTGAAGCTTTCTTT
CASSQDRGLGTEAFF
>TRBV28|.|TRBD1|TRBJ1-1
TGTGCCGGGAACAGGGGGCGTGGGACTGAAGCTTTCTTT
CAGNRGRGTEAFF
>TRBV7-2|.|.|TRBJ2-5
TGTGCCAGCTGTCCAGCGCTAGTCGTAGAGACCCAGTACTTC
CASCPALVVETQYF
>TRBV9|.|TRBD2|TRBJ2-2
TGTGCCAGCAGCGTCCGGACTAGTTTAGCTGCCGGGGAGCTGTTTTTT
CASSVRTSLAAGELFF
>TRBV6-1|.|.|TRBJ1-5
TGTGCCAGCAGTGCCTCACCGAGGGAGCCCCAGCATTTT
CASSASPREPQHF
>TRBV4-1|.|.|TRBJ2-7
TGCGCCAGCAGCCAAGGTCTTGCCCCCTACGAGCAGTACTTC
CASSQGLAPYEQYF
>TRBV11-2|.|.|TRBJ2-7
TGTGCCAGCAGCCAGCACGCGGAGCAGTACTTC
CASSQHAEQYF
>TRBV3-1/TRBV3-2|.|TRBD2|TRBJ2-7
TGTGCCAGCAGCCAATGGACTAGCGGGGGTCCGAGGCTGATTCGGGAGCAGTACTTC
CASSQWTSGGPRLIREQYF
>TRBV2|.|.|TRBJ1-5
TGTGCCAGCAGTGAACTGTGGGGGGGGCATCAGCCCCAGCATTTT
CASSELWGGHQPQHF
>TRBV11-2|.|TRBD1|TRBJ2-7
TGTGCCAGCAGCGCAATGACAGGGGGGGGCTACGAGCAGTACTTC
CASSAMTGGGYEQYF
>TRBV5-1|.|.|TRBJ2-5
TGCGCCAGCAGCTTGGACCAACTCTCAGGGCTTGGGGAGACCCAGTACTTC
CASSLDQLSGLGETQYF
>TRBV15|.|.|TRBJ2-2
TGTGCCACCAGCAGAGCAGGGTATGGCGGGGAGCTGTTTTTT
CATSRAGYGGELFF
>TRBV27|.|.|TRBJ1-2
TGTGCCAGCAGTTCCCCCGCAGGGTCCGTCGATGGCTACACCTTC
CASSSPAGSVDGYTF
>TRBV5-6|.|TRBD1|TRBJ2-6
TGTGCCAGCAGCTTGTTCCGGACAGGCGACTCTGGGGCCAACGTCCTGACTTTC
CASSLFRTGDSGANVLTF
>TRBV20-1|.|TRBD1|TRBJ1-2
TGCAGTGCTAGTGACAGGGGGCGCGTCATGGGCTATGGCTACACCTTC
CSASDRGRVMGYGYTF
>TRBV18|.|TRBD1|TRBJ1-1
TGTGCCAGCTCACCACCAGGACAGGGTGGTACTGAAGCTTTCTTT
CASSPPGQGGTEAFF